Listed below are T cell receptor beta chains from one sample, sequenced in a study of blood T cells in healthy people across ages. TCRdb passed the 5' RACE reads through MiXCR, listing each CDR3 protein once. The sample lists some 920,000 distinct CDR3 sequences, roughly 51% occurring once. The sample was blood. The receptors shown here come from a woman aged 55-69 years in good health. The CDR3 runs from the conserved cysteine through the conserved F or W. The D gene is left open where the match is weak. Expanded clones are given a class, and other clones once, few, many or no size at all.

TRBJ2-1,TRBV28,few,-,CASSFTYNEQFF,TGTGCCAGCAGTTTCACCTACAATGAGCAGTTCTTC
TRBJ2-3,TRBV1,-,-,CTSSGRGGRVPDTQYF,TGCACCAGCAGCGGTAGGGGCGGGAGAGTTCCAGATACGCAGTATTTT
TRBJ2-1,TRBV11-2,-,-,CASSSRPEDDSRFF,TGTGCCAGCAGCTCCCGACCGGAAGATGACAGTCGGTTCTTC
TRBJ2-7,TRBV11-2,few,-,CASSTGLSYEQYF,TGTGCCAGCAGCACGGGCCTATCCTACGAGCAGTACTTC
TRBJ1-2,TRBV6-1,few,-,CASSERRHEGYGYTF,TGTGCCAGCAGTGAAAGGAGACACGAGGGGTATGGCTACACCTTC
TRBJ1-6,TRBV20-1,-,-,CSAREVPNSPLHF,TGCAGTGCTAGAGAGGTCCCCAATTCACCCCTCCACTTT
TRBJ2-6,TRBV7-2,many,-,CASSPQETGANVLTF,TGTGCCAGCAGCCCCCAGGAAACTGGGGCCAACGTCCTGACTTTC
TRBJ2-7,TRBV14,-,-,CASSQDVTDNGPVEQYF,TGTGCCAGCAGCCAAGACGTTACGGACAATGGACCAGTCGAGCAGTACTTC
TRBJ2-5,TRBV7-9,many,-,CASSLASGQETQYF,TGTGCCAGCAGCTTAGCGAGCGGCCAAGAGACCCAGTACTTC
TRBJ2-3,TRBV5-6,few,-,CASSPAPEDTQYF,TGTGCCAGCAGCCCCGCCCCGGAGGATACGCAGTATTTT
TRBJ2-1,TRBV4-3,few,TRBD2,CASSQEPLAGDNEQFF,TGCGCCAGCAGCCAAGAACCACTAGCGGGAGACAATGAGCAGTTCTTC
TRBJ1-2,TRBV9,-,-,CASSPGDARYGYTF,TGTGCCAGCAGCCCTGGGGACGCACGCTATGGCTACACCTTC
TRBJ2-7,TRBV7-2,many,TRBD1,CASSQRTGPYEQYF,TGTGCCAGCAGCCAACGGACAGGGCCCTACGAGCAGTACTTC
TRBJ2-6,TRBV7-2,few,-,CASSLVSGASSGANVLTF,TGTGCCAGCAGCTTAGTTAGCGGCGCGAGCTCTGGGGCCAACGTCCTGACTTTC
TRBJ2-1,TRBV4-2,few,-,CASSQDDGGGGNEQFF,TGTGCCAGCAGCCAAGATGATGGAGGGGGCGGCAATGAGCAGTTCTTC
TRBJ2-1,TRBV7-2,-,TRBD1,CASSRDSDNEQFF,TGTGCCAGCAGCCGGGACAGCGACAATGAGCAGTTCTTC
TRBJ2-5,TRBV15,-,-,CATSRDRAMGQETQYF,TGTGCCACCAGCAGAGATCGAGCAATGGGGCAAGAGACCCAGTACTTC